The 10 T cell receptor beta chains reported below all come from one sample, sequenced in a study of T cells in tumors and immune-related adverse events. TCRdb keeps only in-frame clones here, not all; method: immunoSEQ multiplex PCR. The sample shows approximately 8,100 clones, 85% to 95% of them seen only once. Here the sequenced sample was lymph node tissue, taken from a patient treated with anti-PD-1 therapy. The receptors come from a female donor with metastatic renal cell carcinoma.

The gene calls are TRBV10-2 and TRBJ2-1; the D gene is possibly TRBD2 (5 bases). Germline-derived CDR1 and CDR2 are WSHSY and SAAADI. V lost 5 bases and J lost 10, with 9 bases in between. The CDR3 consists of 11 residues. CDR3 in amino acids: CASSFPGEQFF. The CDR3 nucleotides are TGCGCCAGCAGTTTCCCGGGGGAGCAGTTCTTC.

This clone was seen a handful of times. Here the CDR3 DNA reads TGTGCCAGCAGTTTATATGAACAGGTGAACACTGAAGCTTTCTTT. It is translated as CASSLYEQVNTEAFF. V gene TRBV27 combines with J gene TRBJ1-1; D possibly corresponds to TRBD1 (5 bases). The V gene's germline CDR1 is MNHEY and CDR2 SMNVEV (reference sequence). V was cut by 1 base and J by 0 bases, with 9 bases left in between. The CDR3 extends over 15 amino acids.

The chain couples TRBV4-1 to TRBJ2-3; no definite D call. From germline, CDR1 is MGHRA and CDR2 YSYEKL. This CDR3 has 14 residues. The V end lost 1 base, the J end lost 0 bases, and 5 bases lay between the germline ends. The CDR3 bases are TGCGCCAGCAGCCAAGCTACGAGCACAGATACGCAGTATTTT. Translation: CASSQATSTDTQYF.

This sequence joins TRBV28 and TRBJ2-1, with 14 positions matching TRBD2. Germline-derived CDR1 and CDR2 are MDHEN and SYDVKM. CDR3 length: 14 amino acids. V gave up 11 bases and J gave up 7 bases; unmatched junction bases: 7. The CDR3, as DNA: TGTGCCTCCCTGGGACTAGCGGGAGTAAATGAGCAGTTCTTC. Its protein product is CASLGLAGVNEQFF.

The chain uses TRBV6-6 and TRBJ2-5, with 8 nucleotides matching TRBD2. Germline lookup yields CDR1 MNHNY and CDR2 SVGAGI (reference sequence). CDR3 length equals 15 residues. V dropped 5 bases and J dropped 4; count of bases not matched to a gene: 9. The CDR3 loop is CASSTLRGGLETQYF. The CDR3 bases are TGTGCCAGCAGTACTTTACGGGGGGGTTTAGAGACCCAGTACTTC.

The chain carries TRBV4-2 and TRBJ1-5; the D gene is possibly TRBD1 (5 bases). CDR1 LGHNA and CDR2 YNFKEQ come from the germline V gene. V lost 5 bases, J lost 0 bases, and 14 bases lay in between. This CDR3 has 16 amino acids. The CDR3 bases are TGTGCCAGCAGCTGGGGGGGTGGGAATAGCAATCAGCCCCAGCATTTT. Its protein is CASSWGGGNSNQPQHF.

The rearrangement joins TRBV7-6 to TRBJ2-1, with D perhaps matching TRBD2 (7 bases). CDR1 and CDR2 (germline): SGHVS, FNYEAQ. This CDR3 has 20 residues. V lost 5 bases and J 0 bases, leaving 26 bases between the germline ends. CDR3 DNA: TGTGCCAGCAGCGGTAGGGGACACTTTAGCGGGCGAAGCTCCTACAATGAGCAGTTCTTC. Its translation: CASSGRGHFSGRSSYNEQFF.

In this sample, this clone turned up a few times. This chain joins TRBV25-1 and TRBJ1-1, with a possible D match to TRBD1 (5 bases). The CDR3 contains 13 residues. Trimming took off 5 bases at V and 5 bases at J, with 12 bases between the two ends. From germline, CDR1 is MGHDK and CDR2 SYGVNS. CDR3 sequence: CASSYSGGTEAFF. DNA for the CDR3: TGTGCCAGCAGTTACAGTGGGGGGACTGAAGCTTTCTTT.

The V and J genes are TRBV5-1 and TRBJ2-1; D ambiguous. This CDR3 is built from 14 residues. CDR1 SGHRS and CDR2 YFSETQ come from the germline V gene. Trimming shortened V by 0 bases and J by 6 bases, and 10 bases separated the two germline ends. The CDR3: CASSLAQVGNEQFF. The CDR3, as DNA: TGCGCCAGCAGCTTGGCCCAGGTCGGCAATGAGCAGTTCTTC. Drawing the rest from reference TRBV5-1 and TRBJ2-1, the complete variable domain is KAGVTQTPRYLIKTRGQQVTLSCSPISGHRSVSWYQQTPGQGLQFLFEYFSETQRNKGNFPGRFSGRQFSNSRSEMNVSTLELGDSALYLCASSLAQVGNEQFFGPGTRLTVL.

This clone has a single count. The chain links TRBV19 to TRBJ2-1; D is possibly TRBD1 (5 bases). Per the germline V gene, CDR1 is LNHDA and CDR2 is SQIVND (reference sequence). V lost 1 base and J 6 bases, leaving 13 bases between the germline ends. The CDR3 loop spans 15 amino acids. The CDR3 region is CASSIGFLGANEQFF. DNA for the CDR3: TGTGCCAGTAGTATAGGGTTCCTTGGGGCCAATGAGCAGTTCTTC.